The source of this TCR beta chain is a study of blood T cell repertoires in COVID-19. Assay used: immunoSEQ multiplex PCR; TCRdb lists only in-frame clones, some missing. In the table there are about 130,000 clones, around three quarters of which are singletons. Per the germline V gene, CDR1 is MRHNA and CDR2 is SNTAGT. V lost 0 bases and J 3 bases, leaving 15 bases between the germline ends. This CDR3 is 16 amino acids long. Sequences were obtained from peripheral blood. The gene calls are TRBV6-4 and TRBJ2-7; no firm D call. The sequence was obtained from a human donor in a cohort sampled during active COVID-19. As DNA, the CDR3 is TGTGCCAGCAGTGACTCGAGGAGTCTGGTTTACTACGAGCAGTACTTC. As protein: CASSDSRSLVYYEQYF.